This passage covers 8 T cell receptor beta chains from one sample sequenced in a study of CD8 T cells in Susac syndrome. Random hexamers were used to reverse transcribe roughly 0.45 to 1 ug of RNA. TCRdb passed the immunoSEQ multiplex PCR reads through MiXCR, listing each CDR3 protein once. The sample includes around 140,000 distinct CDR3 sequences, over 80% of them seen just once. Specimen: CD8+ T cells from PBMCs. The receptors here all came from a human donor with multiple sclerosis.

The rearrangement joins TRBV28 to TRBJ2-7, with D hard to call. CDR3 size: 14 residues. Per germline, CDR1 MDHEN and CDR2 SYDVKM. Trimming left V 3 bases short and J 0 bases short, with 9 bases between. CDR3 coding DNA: TGTGCCAGCAGTTTCTCAGCTCCCTCCTACGAGCAGTACTTC. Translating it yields CASSFSAPSYEQYF.

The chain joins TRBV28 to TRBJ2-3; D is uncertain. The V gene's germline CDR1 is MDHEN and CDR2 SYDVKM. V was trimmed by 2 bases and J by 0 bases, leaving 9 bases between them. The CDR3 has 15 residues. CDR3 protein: CASSLTARSTDTQYF. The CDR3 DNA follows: TGTGCCAGCAGTTTAACGGCCAGAAGCACAGATACGCAGTATTTT.

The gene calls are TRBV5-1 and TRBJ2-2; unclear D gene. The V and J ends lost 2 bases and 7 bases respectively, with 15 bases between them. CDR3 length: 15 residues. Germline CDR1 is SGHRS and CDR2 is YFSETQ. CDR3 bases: TGCGCCAGCAGCTTCAGGCTGGCGTACCACGGGGAGCTGTTTTTT. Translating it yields CASSFRLAYHGELFF. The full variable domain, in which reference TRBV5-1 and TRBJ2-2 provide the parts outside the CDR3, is KAGVTQTPRYLIKTRGQQVTLSCSPISGHRSVSWYQQTPGQGLQFLFEYFSETQRNKGNFPGRFSGRQFSNSRSEMNVSTLELGDSALYLCASSFRLAYHGELFFGEGSRLTVL.

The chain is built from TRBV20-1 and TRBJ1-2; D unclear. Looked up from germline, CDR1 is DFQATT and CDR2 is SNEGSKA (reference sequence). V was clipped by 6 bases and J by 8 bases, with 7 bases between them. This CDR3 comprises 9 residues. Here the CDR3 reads CSARRGYTF. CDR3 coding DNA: TGCAGTGCCAGGAGGGGCTACACCTTC.

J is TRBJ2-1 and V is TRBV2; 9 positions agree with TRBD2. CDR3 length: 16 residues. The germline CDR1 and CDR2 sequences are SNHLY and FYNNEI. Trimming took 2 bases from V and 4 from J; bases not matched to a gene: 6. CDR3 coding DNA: TGTGCCAGCAGTGAATGGGGCGGGAGGGGATACAATGAGCAGTTCTTC. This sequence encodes CASSEWGGRGYNEQFF.

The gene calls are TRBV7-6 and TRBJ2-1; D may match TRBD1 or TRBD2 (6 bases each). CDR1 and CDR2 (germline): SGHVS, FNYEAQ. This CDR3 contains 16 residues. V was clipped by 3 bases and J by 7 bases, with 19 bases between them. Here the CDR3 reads CASSLDLASGANEQFF. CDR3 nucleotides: TGTGCCAGCAGCTTGGACCTAGCGTCGGGGGCGAATGAGCAGTTCTTC.

Written as DNA, the CDR3 is TGTGCCACCAGCAAAGCACCGGGACAGCAAGAGACCCAGTACTTC. Amino acid sequence: CATSKAPGQQETQYF. The chain links TRBV15 to TRBJ2-5, with 7 bases fitting TRBD1. V shed 4 bases and J 2 bases; nucleotides not matched to a gene: 7. The germline V gene encodes CDR1 LNHNV and CDR2 YYDKDF (reference sequence). CDR3 length: 15 amino acids.

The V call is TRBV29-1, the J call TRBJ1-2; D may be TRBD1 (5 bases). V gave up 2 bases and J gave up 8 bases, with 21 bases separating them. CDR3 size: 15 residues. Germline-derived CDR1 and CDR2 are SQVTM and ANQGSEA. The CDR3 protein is CSVELFEGPTTGYTF. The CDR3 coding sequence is TGCAGCGTTGAATTATTCGAGGGACCCACTACGGGCTACACCTTC.